What follows are 18 T cell receptor beta chains derived from one specimen sequenced in a study of molecular identifiers for immune sequencing clone quantification. TCRdb re-called the PCR reads with MiXCR, one entry per CDR3 protein. The sample lists around 460,000 distinct CDR3 sequences, around 23% occurring once. The sequencing input was naive CD8+ T cells from blood, with Jurkat cell RNA spiked in. The sample's subset: FACS-sorted CD8+CD4-CCR7+CD45RA+ naive T cells. These TCRs come from a human donor in good health. Some libraries in this study had Jurkat cell RNA spiked in.

The table lists this clonotype with many counts. This chain connects TRBV6-5 to TRBJ1-1; D gene unclear. Germline loops: CDR1 MNHEY, CDR2 SVGAGI. V lost 6 bases and J 4 bases, leaving 12 bases between the germline ends. This CDR3 comprises 13 residues. CDR3 in amino acids: CASSYTVGTEAFF. CDR3 nucleotide sequence: TGTGCCAGCAGCTATACAGTGGGCACTGAAGCTTTCTTT.

This clonotype was seen many times. The V and J genes are TRBV5-1 and TRBJ2-5; tentatively, D is TRBD2 (6 bases). V gave up 4 bases and J gave up 1 base, with 17 bases separating them. The CDR3 spans 16 residues. The germline V gene has CDR1 SGHRS and CDR2 YFSETQ. For the CDR3, the DNA is TGCGCCAGCAGCCCTTGGCGGGGTAGCGGCCAAGAGACCCAGTACTTC. Its translation: CASSPWRGSGQETQYF.

This clonotype was seen only a few times. The V call is TRBV24-1, the J call TRBJ1-1, with 7 bases fitting TRBD1. In germline, CDR1 is KGHDR, CDR2 SFDVKD. The CDR3 has 13 residues. The ends lost 4 bases at V and 5 bases at J; junction bases unmatched: 3. CDR3 protein: CATSDRGSTEAFF. In DNA, the CDR3 is TGTGCCACCAGTGACAGGGGGTCGACTGAAGCTTTCTTT.

The CDR3 here is CASSSKGARSDTQYF. The CDR3 DNA reads TGTGCCAGCAGTTCTAAGGGGGCTCGGTCAGATACGCAGTATTTT. The J gene is TRBJ2-3, the V gene TRBV12-3 or TRBV12-4, with 7 nucleotides matching TRBD1. The V segment lost 4 bases and the J segment 4 bases; nucleotides outside the gene matches: 8. The CDR3 has 15 amino acids.

As to this clonotype: This CDR3 is missing its conserved last phenylalanine or tryptophan, likely due to a read error. The chain employs TRBV5-1 and TRBJ2-7; D is possibly TRBD1 or TRBD2 (5 bases each). The CDR3 is made up of 16 amino acids. Trimming took 3 bases from V and 5 from J, leaving 21 bases between them. The V gene's germline CDR1 is SGHRS and CDR2 YFSETQ. CDR3 sequence reads: CASSSWGGPGPNEQYS. The CDR3 region has the DNA TGCGCCAGCAGCTCCTGGGGCGGCCCGGGGCCTAACGAGCAGTACTCC.

V is TRBV2 and J is TRBJ1-1, with D unclear. Germline CDR1 is SNHLY and CDR2 is FYNNEI. CDR3 size: 10 residues. The V gene lost 6 bases and the J gene lost 10 bases, with 9 bases spanning the gap. The CDR3 is CASSGTGAFF. The CDR3 nucleotides are TGTGCCAGCAGCGGAACCGGAGCTTTCTTT.

This clonotype was recorded many times. This chain joins TRBV12-3 or TRBV12-4 and TRBJ1-2; no reliable D call. The CDR3 consists of 13 residues. The V end lost 5 bases, the J end lost 4 bases, and 11 bases lay between the germline ends. This CDR3 is CASSPPTLYGYTF. DNA of the CDR3: TGTGCCAGCAGTCCCCCGACACTCTATGGCTACACCTTC.

This clonotype was observed many times. The rearrangement joins TRBV4-3 to TRBJ1-5; a weak D match, TRBD1 (5 bases). The CDR3 totals 16 residues. Germline V gene sequence: CDR1 LGHNA, CDR2 YSLEER. The V end was cut by 1 base, the J end by 6 bases, with 16 bases between. The CDR3 DNA is TGCGCCAGCAGCCAAGTATCAGGGAACGGGGGTCAGCCCCAGCATTTT. Amino acid sequence: CASSQVSGNGGQPQHF.

The chain employs TRBV24-1 and TRBJ2-3, with D unresolved. CDR3 length: 18 amino acids. Germline CDR1 reads KGHDR; CDR2 reads SFDVKD. The V end was cut by 2 bases, the J end by 2 bases, with 19 bases between. CDR3 amino acids: CATSDSPRYGENTDTQYF. CDR3 sequence (DNA): TGTGCCACCAGTGATTCCCCCCGTTACGGAGAGAACACAGATACGCAGTATTTT.

As DNA, the CDR3 is TGTGCCTGGAGTGGGAGCGGCGGGGGGACAGATACGCAGTATTTT. It codes for CAWSGSGGGTDTQYF. The chain couples TRBV30 to TRBJ2-3; 8 bases fit TRBD2. The length of the CDR3 is 15 residues. Germline CDR1 reads GTSNPN; CDR2 reads SVGIG (reference sequence). V trimming: 1 base; J trimming: 3 bases; junction bases outside the gene matches: 6.

A few counts support this clonotype. The chain carries TRBV21-1 and TRBJ2-3; the table's D call, TRBD1, has no DNA check behind it. TRBV21-1 is noted as a pseudogene. The length of the CDR3 is 15 residues. CDR3 in DNA: TGTGCCAGCAGCAATGGTGACAGGGGCACAGATACGCAGTATTTT. Residues: CASSNGDRGTDTQYF.

The rearrangement joins TRBV6-2 or TRBV6-3 to TRBJ1-1; tentative D call: TRBD1 (6 bases). V lost 6 bases and J lost 0, with 14 bases in between. This CDR3 region has 15 residues. Germline CDR1 and CDR2: MNHEY and SVGEGT. The CDR3 here is CASSRETGLNTEAFF. For the CDR3, the DNA is TGTGCCAGCAGCCGAGAGACAGGACTGAACACTGAAGCTTTCTTT.

This clonotype showed up many times. The chain has TRBV19 and TRBJ2-3, with 9 bases that match TRBD2. The CDR3 consists of 15 residues. The J segment lost 4 bases and the V segment lost 7 bases, leaving 9 bases of the junction unmatched. The germline V gene encodes CDR1 LNHDA and CDR2 SQIVND (reference sequence). CDR3 region: CASKAGGPYSDTQYF. In DNA, the CDR3 is TGTGCCAGTAAGGCGGGAGGGCCCTATTCAGATACGCAGTATTTT.

The chain uses TRBV9 and TRBJ1-1; 7 bases map to TRBD1. The J segment lost 1 base and the V segment lost 3 bases, leaving 6 bases of the junction unmatched. CDR1 is SGDLS and CDR2 is YYNGEE in the germline V gene. There are 15 residues in the CDR3. This CDR3 reads CASSAGGTANTEAFF. Written as DNA, the CDR3 is TGTGCCAGCAGCGCCGGAGGGACAGCGAACACTGAAGCTTTCTTT.

In its sample, this clonotype was seen many times. The chain is built from TRBV29-1 and TRBJ2-5; 12 nucleotides line up with TRBD2. CDR3 size: 14 residues. CDR1 and CDR2 (germline): SQVTM, ANQGSEA. The ends lost 3 bases at V and 7 bases at J; junction bases unmatched: 6. The CDR3 bases are TGCAGCGTTGAGGGACTAGCGGGCCACCGGACCCAGTACTTC. As protein: CSVEGLAGHRTQYF.

On this clonotype itself: A read error may be the cause here, since a much bigger clone is one base away. The chain joins TRBV7-9 to TRBJ2-3; 8 nucleotides match TRBD2. Germline V gene data show CDR1 as SEHNR and CDR2 as FQNEAQ (reference sequence). The CDR3 totals 15 residues. As DNA, the CDR3 is TGTGCCAGCTCCCCCCGGGAGGGAGGCACAGATACGCGGTATTTT. This translates into CASSPREGGTDTRYF.

Worth noting for this clonotype: A read error may explain this, as a much larger clone is one base away. V usage is TRBV7-6 and J usage is TRBJ2-4, with D tentatively TRBD2 (6 bases). V dropped 5 bases and J dropped 0 bases, with 14 bases sitting between them. Germline V CDR1 and CDR2: SGHVS, FNYEAQ. The CDR3 has 16 residues. The CDR3 DNA is TGTGCCAGCAGCCCGGGACGGGGACTAGCCAAAAACATTCAGTACTTC. Translating gives CASSPGRGLAKNIQYF.

In its sample, this clonotype was seen a few times. The chain recombines TRBV11-2 with TRBJ1-3; D is perhaps TRBD1 (5 bases). CDR1 SGHAT and CDR2 FQNNGV come from the germline V gene. Trimming stripped 5 bases from V and 0 bases from J, with 14 bases between. The CDR3 covers 16 residues. CDR3 sequence reads: CASSREWGGSGNTIYF. CDR3 in DNA: TGTGCCAGCAGCCGAGAGTGGGGGGGCTCTGGAAACACCATATATTTT.